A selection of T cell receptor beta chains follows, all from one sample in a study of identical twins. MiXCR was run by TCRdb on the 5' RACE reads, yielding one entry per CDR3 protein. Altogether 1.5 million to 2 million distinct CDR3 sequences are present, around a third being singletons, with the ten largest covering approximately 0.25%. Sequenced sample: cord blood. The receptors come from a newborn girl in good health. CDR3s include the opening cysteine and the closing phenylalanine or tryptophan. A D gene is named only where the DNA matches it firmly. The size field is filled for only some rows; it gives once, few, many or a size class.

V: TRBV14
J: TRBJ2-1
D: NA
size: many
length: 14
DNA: TGTGCCAGCAGCCAATCGGAATCCTACAATGAGCAGTTCTTC
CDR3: CASSQSESYNEQFF

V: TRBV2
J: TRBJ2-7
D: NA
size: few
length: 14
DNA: TGTGCCAGCAGTGGTGGGGTTGGCATCTACGAGCAGTACTTC
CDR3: CASSGGVGIYEQYF

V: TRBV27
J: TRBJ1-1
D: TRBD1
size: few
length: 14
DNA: TGTGCCAGCAGTCCCCCTACAGGGGCCACTGAAGCTTTCTTT
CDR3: CASSPPTGATEAFF

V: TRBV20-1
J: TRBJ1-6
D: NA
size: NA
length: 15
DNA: TGCAGTGCTAGAGAGGCAGGGCTTTATAATTCCCCCCTCCACTTT
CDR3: CSAREAGLYNSPLHF

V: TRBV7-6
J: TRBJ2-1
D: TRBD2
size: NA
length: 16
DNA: TGTGCCAGCAGCGAATTTAGCGGGAGTCTCCAAGGCGAGCAGTTCTTC
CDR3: CASSEFSGSLQGEQFF

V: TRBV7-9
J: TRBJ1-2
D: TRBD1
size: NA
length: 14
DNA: TGTGCCAGCAGCCGAGTTAAGGGGGCTGATGGCTACACCTTC
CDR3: CASSRVKGADGYTF

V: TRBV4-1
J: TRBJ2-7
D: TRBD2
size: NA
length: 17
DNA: TGCGCCAGCAGCCAAGGATTTCTAGGACTAGCGGTTGATGAGCAGTACTTC
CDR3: CASSQGFLGLAVDEQYF

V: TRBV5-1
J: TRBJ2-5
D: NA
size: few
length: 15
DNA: TGCGCCAGCAGCTTGGGTGATCGTTCGCAAGAGACCCAGTACTTC
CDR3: CASSLGDRSQETQYF

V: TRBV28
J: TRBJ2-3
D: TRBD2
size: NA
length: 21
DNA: TGTGCCAGCAGTTCATATAGGTCCCGTAGGCGCGGGAGGTCCGGGTGGGATACGCAGTATTTT
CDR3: CASSSYRSRRRGRSGWDTQYF

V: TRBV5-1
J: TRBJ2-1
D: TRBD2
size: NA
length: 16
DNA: TGCGCCAGCAGCCTCCCGACTAGCGGGAGGGCCAATGAGCAGTTCTTC
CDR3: CASSLPTSGRANEQFF

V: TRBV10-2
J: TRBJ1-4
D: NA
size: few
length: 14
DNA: TGCGCCAGCAGGTTAAATAGGGGGAATGAAAAACTGTTTTTT
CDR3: CASRLNRGNEKLFF

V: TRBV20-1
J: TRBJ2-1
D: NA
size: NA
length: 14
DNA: TGCAGTGTTGGGCCGGTACTATCTAGCGATGAGCAGTTCTTC
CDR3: CSVGPVLSSDEQFF

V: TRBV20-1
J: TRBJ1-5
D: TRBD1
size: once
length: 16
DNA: TGCAGTGCTAGGCCTGACACAGGGGGTAGCAATCAGCCCCAGCATTTT
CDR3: CSARPDTGGSNQPQHF

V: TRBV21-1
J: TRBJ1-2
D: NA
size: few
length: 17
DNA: TGTGCCAGCAGCCGCCGGGACAGGGGGTGGGTGAACTATGGCTACACCTTC
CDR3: CASSRRDRGWVNYGYTF

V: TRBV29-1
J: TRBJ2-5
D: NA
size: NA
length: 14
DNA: TGCAGCGTTGTTACAGGGAGCTTCGTCCAGACCCAGTACTTC
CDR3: CSVVTGSFVQTQYF

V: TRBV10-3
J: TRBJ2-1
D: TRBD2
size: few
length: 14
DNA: TGTGCCATCAAACGAGGGACTACCTACAATGAGCAGTTCTTC
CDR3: CAIKRGTTYNEQFF

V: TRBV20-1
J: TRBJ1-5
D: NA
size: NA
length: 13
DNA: TGCAGTGCTAGTCAGCAGAACAATCAGCCCCAGCATTTT
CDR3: CSASQQNNQPQHF

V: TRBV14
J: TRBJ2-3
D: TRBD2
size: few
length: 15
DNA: TGTGCCAGCAGTCGACGACTAGCGGGAGGACTTACGCAGTATTTT
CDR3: CASSRRLAGGLTQYF

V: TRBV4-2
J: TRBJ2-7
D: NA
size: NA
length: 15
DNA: TGTGCCAGCAGCCAAGAGTACCCGGGGTACTACGAGCAGTACTTC
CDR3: CASSQEYPGYYEQYF

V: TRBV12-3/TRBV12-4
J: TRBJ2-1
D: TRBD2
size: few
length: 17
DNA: TGTGCCAGCAGTCCGAGGACTAGCGGGAGGGCCGCGAATGAGCAGTTCTTC
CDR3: CASSPRTSGRAANEQFF

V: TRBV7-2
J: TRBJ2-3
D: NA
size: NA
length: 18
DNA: TGTGCCAGCAGCTTAGAGGTCTGGGTTAGGGGGGCCACAGATACGCAGTATTTT
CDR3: CASSLEVWVRGATDTQYF

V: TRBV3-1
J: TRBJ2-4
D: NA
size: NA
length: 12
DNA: TGTGCCAGCAGCTCCGGACCTAACATTCAGTACTTC
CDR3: CASSSGPNIQYF

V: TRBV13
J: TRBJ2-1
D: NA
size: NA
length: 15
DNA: TGTGCCAGCAGGAGGGGAGGTTTCTCCTACAATGAGCAGTTCTTC
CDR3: CASRRGGFSYNEQFF

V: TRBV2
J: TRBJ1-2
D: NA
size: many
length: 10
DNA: TGTGCCAGCAGTAACTATGGCTACACCTTC
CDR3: CASSNYGYTF

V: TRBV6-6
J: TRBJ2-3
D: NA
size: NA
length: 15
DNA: TGTGCCAGCAGTTACTCCGGGACTTACCGAGATACGCAGTATTTT
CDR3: CASSYSGTYRDTQYF

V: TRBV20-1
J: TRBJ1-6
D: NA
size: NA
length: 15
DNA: TGCAGTGCTAGAGGAGCCCAGCCAGGGTTTTCACCCCTCCACTTT
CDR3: CSARGAQPGFSPLHF

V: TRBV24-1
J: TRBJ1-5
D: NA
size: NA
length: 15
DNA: TGTGCCACCAGTTCTTCGGCAAGGGGCAATCAGCCCCAGCATTTT
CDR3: CATSSSARGNQPQHF

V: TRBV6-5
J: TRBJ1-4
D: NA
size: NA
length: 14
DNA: TGTGCCAGCAGGGGGCAAGGGGGGAATGAAAAACTGTTTTTT
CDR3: CASRGQGGNEKLFF

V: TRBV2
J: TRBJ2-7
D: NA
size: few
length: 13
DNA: TGTGCCAGCAGTGACTTAGCGACGTACGAGCAGTACTTC
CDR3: CASSDLATYEQYF

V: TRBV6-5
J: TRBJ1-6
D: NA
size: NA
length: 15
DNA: TGTGCCAGCAGTTACTCTCTAGGGGCAGGTTCACCCCTCCACTTT
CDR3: CASSYSLGAGSPLHF

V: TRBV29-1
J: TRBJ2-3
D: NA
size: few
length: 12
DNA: TGCAGCGTTGCCGACAACACAGATACGCAGTATTTT
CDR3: CSVADNTDTQYF

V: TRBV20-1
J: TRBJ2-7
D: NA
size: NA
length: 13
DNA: TGCAGTGCGCAATCCGGGACAAGTTACGAGCAGTACTTC
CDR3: CSAQSGTSYEQYF